The sequence of this TCR beta chain was determined in a study of blood T cell repertoires in COVID-19. Original analysis: Estimates of nucleated cell counts were drawn from the amplification of reference gene primers. TCRdb keeps only in-frame clones here, not all; method: immunoSEQ multiplex PCR. Clone size and the V and J calls come from that table; the DNA yielded D and trimming. Among more than 200,000 clones, less than 90% were seen once, and the ten largest hold approximately 2.6%. The CDR3 has 15 residues. Between the trimmed V and J ends, which lost 2 bases and 1 base, there was a span of 12 bases. CDR1 LGHDT and CDR2 YNNKEL come from the germline V gene (reference sequence).

V gene TRBV3-1 (or the pseudogene TRBV3-2) combines with J gene TRBJ2-7; D remains unclear. Source material: peripheral blood. The TCR was taken from a woman aged 70-85 years with active or convalescent COVID-19. CDR3 loop: CASSQIESLSYEQYF. The CDR3 DNA reads TGTGCCAGCAGCCAAATCGAATCACTGTCCTACGAGCAGTACTTC.